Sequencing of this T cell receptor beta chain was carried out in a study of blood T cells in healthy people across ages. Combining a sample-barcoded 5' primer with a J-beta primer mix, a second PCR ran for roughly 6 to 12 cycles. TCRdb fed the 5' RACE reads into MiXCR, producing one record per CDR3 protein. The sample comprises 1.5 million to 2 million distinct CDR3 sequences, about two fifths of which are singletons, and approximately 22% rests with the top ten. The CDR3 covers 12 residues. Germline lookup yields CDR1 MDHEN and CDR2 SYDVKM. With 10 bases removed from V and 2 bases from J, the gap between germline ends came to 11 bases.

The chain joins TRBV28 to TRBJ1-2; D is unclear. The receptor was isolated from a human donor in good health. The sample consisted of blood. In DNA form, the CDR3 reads TGTGCCACCTCCGGACTAAACTATGGCTACACCTTC. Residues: CATSGLNYGYTF.